The rows below give T cell receptor beta chains drawn from one sample of a study of siplizumab effects on memory and regulatory T cells. Repertoires were generated with immunoSEQ multiplex PCR, while TCRdb's copy carries only in-frame clones and drops some. The sample records roughly 62,000 clones, about 80% being singletons. The specimen sequenced was memory CD4+ T cells sorted from blood. All receptors come from a human donor in good health. Both conserved end residues are part of each CDR3. The order of the fields is CDR3 protein, CDR3 DNA, D gene, clone size, J gene, V gene. D genes are given only for firm matches. Size tells how often a clone was seen (once, few, many) or the class of an expanded clone, and some rows leave it out.

CDR3: CASSWGSLGTQETQYF
DNA: TGTGCCAGCAGCTGGGGCAGCTTGGGGACCCAAGAGACCCAGTACTTC
D: .
size: .
J: TRBJ2-5
V: TRBV5-5

CDR3: CASSLDRDEQYF
DNA: TGTGCCAGCAGCTTAGACAGGGATGAGCAGTACTTC
D: .
size: .
J: TRBJ2-7
V: TRBV11-2

CDR3: CASSPTMTVYNEQFF
DNA: TGTGCCAGCAGCCCCACTATGACAGTTTACAATGAGCAGTTCTTC
D: .
size: .
J: TRBJ2-1
V: TRBV7-8

CDR3: CASSFSWDNEKLFF
DNA: TGTGCCAGCAGTTTTTCTTGGGATAATGAAAAACTGTTTTTT
D: .
size: .
J: TRBJ1-4
V: TRBV27

CDR3: CATGDDDATNEKLFF
DNA: TGTGCCACCGGGGACGACGATGCAACTAATGAAAAACTGTTTTTT
D: .
size: .
J: TRBJ1-4
V: TRBV6-5

CDR3: CASSPDRDQPQHF
DNA: TGTGCCAGCAGTCCCGACCGAGATCAGCCCCAGCATTTT
D: .
size: once
J: TRBJ1-5
V: TRBV6-1

CDR3: CASSENPLQETQYF
DNA: TGTGCCAGCAGCGAAAACCCTCTCCAAGAGACCCAGTACTTC
D: .
size: .
J: TRBJ2-5
V: TRBV7-3

CDR3: CASSLTGDSPLHF
DNA: TGTGCCAGCAGTTTGACAGGGGATTCACCCCTCCACTTT
D: TRBD1
size: .
J: TRBJ1-6
V: TRBV27

CDR3: CASSTAGVNTEAFF
DNA: TGTGCCAGCAGCACCGCAGGGGTCAACACTGAAGCTTTCTTT
D: .
size: .
J: TRBJ1-1
V: TRBV28

CDR3: CASSREATNEKLFF
DNA: TGCGCCAGCAGTCGAGAAGCAACTAATGAAAAACTGTTTTTT
D: .
size: .
J: TRBJ1-4
V: TRBV5-1

CDR3: CASSATTSTNEKLFF
DNA: TGTGCCAGCAGCGCAACCACCTCAACTAATGAAAAACTGTTTTTT
D: .
size: .
J: TRBJ1-4
V: TRBV9

CDR3: CASSKQSNTEAFF
DNA: TGCGCCAGCAGTAAGCAATCGAACACTGAAGCTTTCTTT
D: .
size: .
J: TRBJ1-1
V: TRBV10-1

CDR3: CASRSRLETYEQYF
DNA: TGTGCCAGCAGGAGCAGACTAGAAACCTACGAGCAGTACTTC
D: .
size: .
J: TRBJ2-7
V: TRBV6-6

CDR3: CASTADRTNTEAFF
DNA: TGTGCCAGCACCGCCGACAGGACCAACACTGAAGCTTTCTTT
D: .
size: .
J: TRBJ1-1
V: TRBV28

CDR3: CAWSGSRIYGYTF
DNA: TGTGCCTGGAGTGGGTCCAGGATCTACGGCTACACCTTC
D: .
size: few
J: TRBJ1-2
V: TRBV30

CDR3: CASSWGTGNNEQFF
DNA: TGTGCCAGCAGCTGGGGGACAGGGAACAATGAGCAGTTCTTC
D: TRBD1
size: few
J: TRBJ2-1
V: TRBV11-1

CDR3: CASSLRRTDEAGELFF
DNA: TGTGCCAGCAGCCTAAGGAGGACGGACGAGGCCGGGGAGCTGTTTTTT
D: .
size: few
J: TRBJ2-2
V: TRBV7-3

CDR3: CASKQPQGSAGSPLHF
DNA: TGTGCCAGCAAGCAACCACAGGGTTCGGCTGGGTCACCCCTCCACTTT
D: .
size: .
J: TRBJ1-6
V: TRBV28

CDR3: CASSELATGTQYF
DNA: TGCGCCAGCAGTGAGCTCGCTACTGGGACCCAGTACTTC
D: .
size: .
J: TRBJ2-5
V: TRBV10-2

CDR3: CASSSSGANNYGYTF
DNA: TGTGCCAGCAGTTCATCGGGGGCTAATAACTATGGCTACACCTTC
D: .
size: few
J: TRBJ1-2
V: TRBV6-5

CDR3: CASSLTGTPNEKLFF
DNA: TGTGCCAGCAGCTTAACAGGGACGCCTAATGAAAAACTGTTTTTT
D: .
size: .
J: TRBJ1-4
V: TRBV11-2

CDR3: CASSLNRVTGELFF
DNA: TGTGCCAGCTCACTCAACAGGGTTACCGGGGAGCTGTTTTTT
D: .
size: .
J: TRBJ2-2
V: TRBV18

CDR3: CASSQQGGNTEAFF
DNA: TGTGCCAGCAGTCAACAGGGGGGTAACACTGAAGCTTTCTTT
D: TRBD1
size: .
J: TRBJ1-1
V: TRBV6-5

CDR3: CASSQGPASTNEKLFF
DNA: TGCGCCAGCAGCCAAGGTCCAGCCTCAACTAATGAAAAACTGTTTTTT
D: .
size: .
J: TRBJ1-4
V: TRBV4-1

CDR3: CASSPRQRSTDTQYF
DNA: TGTGCCAGCAGTCCCCGACAGAGGAGCACAGATACGCAGTATTTT
D: .
size: .
J: TRBJ2-3
V: TRBV6-6

CDR3: CASSRLAGGSTDTQYF
DNA: TGTGCCAGCAGCCGACTAGCGGGGGGCAGCACAGATACGCAGTATTTT
D: TRBD2
size: .
J: TRBJ2-3
V: TRBV7-3

CDR3: CASSLGRNTEAFF
DNA: TGTGCCAGCAGCCTGGGACGGAACACTGAAGCTTTCTTT
D: .
size: .
J: TRBJ1-1
V: TRBV14